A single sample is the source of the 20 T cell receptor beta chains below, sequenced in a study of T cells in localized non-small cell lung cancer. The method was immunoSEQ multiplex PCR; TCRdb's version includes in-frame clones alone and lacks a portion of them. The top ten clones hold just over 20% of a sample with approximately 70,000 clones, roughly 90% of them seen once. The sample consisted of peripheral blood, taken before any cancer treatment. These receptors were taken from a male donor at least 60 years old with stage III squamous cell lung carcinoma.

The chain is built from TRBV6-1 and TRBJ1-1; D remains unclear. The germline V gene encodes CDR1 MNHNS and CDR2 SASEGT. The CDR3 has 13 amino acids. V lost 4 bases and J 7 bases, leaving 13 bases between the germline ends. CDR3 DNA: TGTGCCAGCAGTGGATACCAGGAGATTGAAGCTTTCTTT. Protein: CASSGYQEIEAFF.

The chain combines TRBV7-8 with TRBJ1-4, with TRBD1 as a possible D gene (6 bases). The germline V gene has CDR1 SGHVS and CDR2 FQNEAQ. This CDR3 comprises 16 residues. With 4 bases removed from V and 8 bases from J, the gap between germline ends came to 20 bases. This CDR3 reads CASSSQPGAGREKLFF. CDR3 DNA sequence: TGTGCCAGCAGCTCTCAACCAGGGGCCGGGAGGGAAAAACTGTTTTTT.

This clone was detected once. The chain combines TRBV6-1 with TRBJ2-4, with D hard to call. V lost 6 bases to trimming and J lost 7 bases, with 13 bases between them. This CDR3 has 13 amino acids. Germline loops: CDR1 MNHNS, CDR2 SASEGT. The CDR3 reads CASSMSNQNIQYF. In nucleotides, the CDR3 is TGTGCCAGCAGCATGTCGAATCAGAACATTCAGTACTTC.

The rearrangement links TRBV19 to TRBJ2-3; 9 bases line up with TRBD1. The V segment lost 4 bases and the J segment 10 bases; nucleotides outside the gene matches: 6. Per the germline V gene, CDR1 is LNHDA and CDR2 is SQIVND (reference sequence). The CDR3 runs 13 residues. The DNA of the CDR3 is TGTGCCAGTAGTAACGACAGGGGGAAGGCGCAGTATTTT. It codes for CASSNDRGKAQYF. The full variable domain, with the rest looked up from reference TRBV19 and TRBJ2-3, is DGGITQSPKYLFRKEGQNVTLSCEQNLNHDAMYWYRQDPGQGLRLIYYSQIVNDFQKGDIAEGYSVSREKKESFPLTVTSAQKNPTAFYLCASSNDRGKAQYFGPGTRLTVL.

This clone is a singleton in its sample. DNA of the CDR3: TGTGCCAGCAGTTCTCCGACAGGGTTAATCTCTGGAAACACCATATATTTT. Amino acids: CASSSPTGLISGNTIYF. This sequence joins TRBV28 and TRBJ1-3, with 7 bases aligning to TRBD1. CDR3 length: 17 residues. Germline trimming cut 4 bases from V and 0 bases from J; bases unmatched to any gene: 9. Germline V gene data show CDR1 as MDHEN and CDR2 as SYDVKM.

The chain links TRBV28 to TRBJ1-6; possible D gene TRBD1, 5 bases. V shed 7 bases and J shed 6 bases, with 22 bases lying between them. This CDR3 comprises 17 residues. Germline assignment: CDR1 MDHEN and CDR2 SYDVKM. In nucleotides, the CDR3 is TGTGCCAGCAAACCCAACGGGGGGTATGCGCGTAATTCACCCCTCCACTTT. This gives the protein CASKPNGGYARNSPLHF.

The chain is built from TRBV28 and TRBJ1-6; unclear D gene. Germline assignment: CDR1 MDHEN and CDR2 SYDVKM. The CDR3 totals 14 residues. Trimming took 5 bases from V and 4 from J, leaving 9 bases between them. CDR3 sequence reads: CASSPRGYNSPLHF. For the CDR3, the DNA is TGTGCCAGCAGTCCCCGCGGTTATAATTCACCCCTCCACTTT.

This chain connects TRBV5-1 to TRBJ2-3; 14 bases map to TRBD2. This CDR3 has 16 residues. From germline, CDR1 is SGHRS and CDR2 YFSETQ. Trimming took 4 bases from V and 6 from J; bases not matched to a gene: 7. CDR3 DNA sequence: TGCGCCAGCAGCCCCGCGACTAGCGGGGGGGCGGATACGCAGTATTTT. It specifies CASSPATSGGADTQYF.

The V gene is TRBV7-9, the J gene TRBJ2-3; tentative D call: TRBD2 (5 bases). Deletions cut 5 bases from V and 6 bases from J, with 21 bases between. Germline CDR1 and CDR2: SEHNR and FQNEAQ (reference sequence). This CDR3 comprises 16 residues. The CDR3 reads CASSQKPGSRGDTQYF. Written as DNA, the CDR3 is TGTGCCAGCAGCCAAAAGCCGGGATCCCGAGGTGATACGCAGTATTTT. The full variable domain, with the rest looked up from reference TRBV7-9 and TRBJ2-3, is DTGVSQNPRHKITKRGQNVTFRCDPISEHNRLYWYRQTLGQGPEFLTYFQNEAQLEKSRLLSDRFSAERPKGSFSTLEIQRTEQGDSAMYLCASSQKPGSRGDTQYFGPGTRLTVL.

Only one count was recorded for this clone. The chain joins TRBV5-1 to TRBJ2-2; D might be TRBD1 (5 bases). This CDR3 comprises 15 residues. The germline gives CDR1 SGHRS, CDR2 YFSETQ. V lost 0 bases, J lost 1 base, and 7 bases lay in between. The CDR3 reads CASSLGQKNTGELFF. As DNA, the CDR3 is TGCGCCAGCAGCTTGGGACAGAAGAACACCGGGGAGCTGTTTTTT.

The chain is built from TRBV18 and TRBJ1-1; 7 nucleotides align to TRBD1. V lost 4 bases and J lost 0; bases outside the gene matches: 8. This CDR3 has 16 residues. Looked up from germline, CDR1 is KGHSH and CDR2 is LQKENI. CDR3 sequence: CASSLKTDRLNTEAFF. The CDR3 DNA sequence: TGTGCCAGCTCACTAAAAACGGACAGGTTGAACACTGAAGCTTTCTTT.

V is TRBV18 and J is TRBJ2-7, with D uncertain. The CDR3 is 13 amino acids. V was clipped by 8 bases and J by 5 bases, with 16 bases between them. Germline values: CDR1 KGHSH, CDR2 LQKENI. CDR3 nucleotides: TGTGCCAGCCCGCCCGGCAGTTCTAACGAGCAGTACTTC. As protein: CASPPGSSNEQYF. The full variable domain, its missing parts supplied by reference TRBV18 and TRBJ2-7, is NAGVMQNPRHLVRRRGQEARLRCSPMKGHSHVYWYRQLPEEGLKFMVYLQKENIIDESGMPKERFSAEFPKEGPSILRIQQVVRGDSAAYFCASPPGSSNEQYFGPGTRLTVT.

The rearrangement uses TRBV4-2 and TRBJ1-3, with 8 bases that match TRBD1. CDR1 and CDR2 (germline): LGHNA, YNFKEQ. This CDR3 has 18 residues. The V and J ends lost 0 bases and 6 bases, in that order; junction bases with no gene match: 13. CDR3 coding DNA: TGTGCCAGCAGCCAAGATTGGACAGGGTTGAGACAGGCAAACACCATATATTTT. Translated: CASSQDWTGLRQANTIYF.

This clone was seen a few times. The CDR3 loop reads CASSLDRAEKLFF. The CDR3 DNA reads as TGTGCCAGCAGCTTAGACCGAGCGGAAAAACTGTTTTTT. This chain connects TRBV7-9 to TRBJ1-4; D gene uncertain. The V gene lost 1 base and the J gene lost 8 bases, with 8 bases spanning the gap. Germline V gives CDR1 SEHNR, CDR2 FQNEAQ (reference sequence). The CDR3 has 13 amino acids.

The DNA for the CDR3 is TGTGCCAGCAGCTTAGATCTCAGGAGCTCTGGAAACACCATATATTTT. This encodes CASSLDLRSSGNTIYF. The gene calls are TRBV11-2 and TRBJ1-3, with D hard to call. This CDR3 is built from 16 residues. Trimming shortened V by 0 bases and J by 0 bases, and 9 bases separated the two germline ends. CDR1 SGHAT and CDR2 FQNNGV come from the germline V gene. The full variable domain, in which reference TRBV11-2 and TRBJ1-3 provide the parts outside the CDR3, is EAGVAQSPRYKIIEKRQSVAFWCNPISGHATLYWYQQILGQGPKLLIQFQNNGVVDDSQLPKDRFSAERLKGVDSTLKIQPAKLEDSAVYLCASSLDLRSSGNTIYFGEGSWLTVV.

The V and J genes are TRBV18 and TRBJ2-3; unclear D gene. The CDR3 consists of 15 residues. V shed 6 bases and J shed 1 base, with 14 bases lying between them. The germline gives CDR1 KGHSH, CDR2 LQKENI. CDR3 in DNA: TGTGCCAGCTCGCCCAGGACCCTCGGCACAGATACGCAGTATTTT. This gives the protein CASSPRTLGTDTQYF. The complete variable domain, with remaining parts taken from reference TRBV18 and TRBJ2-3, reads NAGVMQNPRHLVRRRGQEARLRCSPMKGHSHVYWYRQLPEEGLKFMVYLQKENIIDESGMPKERFSAEFPKEGPSILRIQQVVRGDSAAYFCASSPRTLGTDTQYFGPGTRLTVL.

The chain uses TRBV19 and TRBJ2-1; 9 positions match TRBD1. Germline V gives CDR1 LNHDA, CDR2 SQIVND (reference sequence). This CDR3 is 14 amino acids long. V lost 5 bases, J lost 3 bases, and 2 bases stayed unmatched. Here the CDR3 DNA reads TGTGCCAGTAGTGGGGGACAGGGCTACAATGAGCAGTTCTTC. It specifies CASSGGQGYNEQFF.

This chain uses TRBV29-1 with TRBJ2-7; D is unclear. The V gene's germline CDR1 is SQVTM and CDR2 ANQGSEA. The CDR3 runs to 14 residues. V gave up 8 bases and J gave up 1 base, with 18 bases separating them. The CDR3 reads CSPPRTVRSYEQYF. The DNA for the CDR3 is TGCAGCCCCCCACGGACGGTTAGATCCTACGAGCAGTACTTC.

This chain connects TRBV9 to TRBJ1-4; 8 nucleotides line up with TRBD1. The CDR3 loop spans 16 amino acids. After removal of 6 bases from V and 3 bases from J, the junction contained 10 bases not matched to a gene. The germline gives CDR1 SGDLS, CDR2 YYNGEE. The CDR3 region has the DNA TGTGCCAGCACGGACAGGGCGGAAACGGCTAATGAAAAACTGTTTTTT. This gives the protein CASTDRAETANEKLFF.

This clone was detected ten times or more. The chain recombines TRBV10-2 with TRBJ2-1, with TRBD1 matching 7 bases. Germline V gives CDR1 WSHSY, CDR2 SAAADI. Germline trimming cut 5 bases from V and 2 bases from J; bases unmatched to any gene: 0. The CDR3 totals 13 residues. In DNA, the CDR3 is TGCGCCAGCAGTCAGGGGGCCTACAATGAGCAGTTCTTC. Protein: CASSQGAYNEQFF.